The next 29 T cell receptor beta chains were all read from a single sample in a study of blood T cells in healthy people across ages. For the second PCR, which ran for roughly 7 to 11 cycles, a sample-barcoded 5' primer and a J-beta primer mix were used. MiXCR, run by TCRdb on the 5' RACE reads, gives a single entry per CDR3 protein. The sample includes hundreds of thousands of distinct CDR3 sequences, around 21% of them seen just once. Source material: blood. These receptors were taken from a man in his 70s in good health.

CDR3 protein: CASSYSATGLGNYGYTF. In nucleotides, the CDR3 is TGTGCCAGCAGTTACTCGGCGACAGGGTTGGGGAACTATGGCTACACCTTC. This chain connects TRBV6-5 to TRBJ1-2; TRBD1 agrees at 7 bases. The CDR3 has 17 amino acids. Germline-derived CDR1 and CDR2 are MNHEY and SVGAGI. V shed 0 bases and J 2 bases; nucleotides not matched to a gene: 9.

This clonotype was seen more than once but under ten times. The CDR3 sequence: CASSPRQGYNEQYF. The CDR3 coding sequence is TGTGCCAGCAGTCCCCGACAGGGGTACAACGAGCAGTACTTC. J is TRBJ2-7 and V is TRBV12-3 or TRBV12-4, with 8 bases aligning to TRBD1. The trim removed 5 bases at V and 5 bases at J, leaving 8 bases unmatched. The CDR3 runs 14 residues.

The CDR3 DNA reads TGTGCCAGCTCACCTCAGCGGGAGACGGGAGATACGCAGTATTTT. Translating gives CASSPQRETGDTQYF. This chain connects TRBV18 to TRBJ2-3, with 8 bases lining up with TRBD2. CDR3 length equals 15 residues. Per the germline V gene, CDR1 is KGHSH and CDR2 is LQKENI. J was trimmed by 5 bases and V by 3 bases; bases with no gene match: 7.

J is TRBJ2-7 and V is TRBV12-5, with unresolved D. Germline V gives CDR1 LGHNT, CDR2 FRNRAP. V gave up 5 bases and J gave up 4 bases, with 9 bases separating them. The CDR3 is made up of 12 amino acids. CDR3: CASGATIYEQYF. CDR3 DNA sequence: TGTGCTAGTGGTGCCACGATTTACGAGCAGTACTTC.

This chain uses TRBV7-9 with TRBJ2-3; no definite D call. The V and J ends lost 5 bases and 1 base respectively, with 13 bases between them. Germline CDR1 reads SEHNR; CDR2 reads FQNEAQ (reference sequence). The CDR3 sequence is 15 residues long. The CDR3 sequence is CASSPEGAGTDTQYF. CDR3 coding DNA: TGTGCCAGCAGCCCCGAAGGAGCTGGCACAGATACGCAGTATTTT.

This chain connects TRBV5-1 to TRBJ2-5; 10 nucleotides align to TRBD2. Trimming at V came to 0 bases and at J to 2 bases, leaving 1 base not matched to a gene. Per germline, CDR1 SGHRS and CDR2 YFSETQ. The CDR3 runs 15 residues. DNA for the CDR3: TGCGCCAGCAGCTTGGAACTAGCGGGGCAAGAGACCCAGTACTTC. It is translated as CASSLELAGQETQYF. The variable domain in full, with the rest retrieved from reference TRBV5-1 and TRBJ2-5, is KAGVTQTPRYLIKTRGQQVTLSCSPISGHRSVSWYQQTPGQGLQFLFEYFSETQRNKGNFPGRFSGRQFSNSRSEMNVSTLELGDSALYLCASSLELAGQETQYFGPGTRLLVL.

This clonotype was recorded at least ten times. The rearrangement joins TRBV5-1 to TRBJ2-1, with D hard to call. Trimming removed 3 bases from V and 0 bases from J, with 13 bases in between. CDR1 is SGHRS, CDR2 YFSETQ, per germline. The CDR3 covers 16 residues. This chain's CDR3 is CASSSQSLSSYNEQFF. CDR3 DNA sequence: TGCGCCAGCAGCTCCCAATCTTTGAGCTCCTACAATGAGCAGTTCTTC.

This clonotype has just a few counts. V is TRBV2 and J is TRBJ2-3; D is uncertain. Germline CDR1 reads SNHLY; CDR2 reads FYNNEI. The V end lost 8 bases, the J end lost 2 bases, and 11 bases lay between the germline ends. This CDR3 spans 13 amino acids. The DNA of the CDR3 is TGTGCCAGCTCCACTACATTCACAGATACGCAGTATTTT. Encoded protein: CASSTTFTDTQYF.

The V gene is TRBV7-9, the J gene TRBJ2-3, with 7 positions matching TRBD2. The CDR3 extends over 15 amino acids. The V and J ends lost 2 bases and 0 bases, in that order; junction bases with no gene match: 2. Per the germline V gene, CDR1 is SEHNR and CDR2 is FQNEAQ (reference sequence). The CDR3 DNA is TGTGCCAGCAGCTTACAGCGGGGAAGCACAGATACGCAGTATTTT. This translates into CASSLQRGSTDTQYF.

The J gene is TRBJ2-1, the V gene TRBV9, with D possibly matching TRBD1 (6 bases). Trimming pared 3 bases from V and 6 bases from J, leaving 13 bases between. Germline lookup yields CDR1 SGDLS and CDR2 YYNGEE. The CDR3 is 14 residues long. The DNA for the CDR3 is TGTGCCAGCAGCGCCCGGACAGATAGCAATGAGCAGTTCTTC. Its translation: CASSARTDSNEQFF.

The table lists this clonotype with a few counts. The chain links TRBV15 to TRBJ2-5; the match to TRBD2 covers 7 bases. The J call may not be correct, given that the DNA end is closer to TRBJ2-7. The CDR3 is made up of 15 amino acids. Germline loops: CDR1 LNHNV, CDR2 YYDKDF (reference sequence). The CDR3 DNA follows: TGTGCCACCAGCAGAGTAATTAGCGGGCCTGACGAGCAGTACTTC. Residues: CATSRVISGPDEQYF.

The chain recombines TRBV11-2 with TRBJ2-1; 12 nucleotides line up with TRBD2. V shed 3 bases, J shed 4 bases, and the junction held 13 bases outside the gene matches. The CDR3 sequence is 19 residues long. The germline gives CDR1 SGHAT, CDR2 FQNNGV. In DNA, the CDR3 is TGTGCCAGCAGCTTTAGGGGTCCAGGACTAGCGGGATCTTACAATGAGCAGTTCTTC. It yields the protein CASSFRGPGLAGSYNEQFF.

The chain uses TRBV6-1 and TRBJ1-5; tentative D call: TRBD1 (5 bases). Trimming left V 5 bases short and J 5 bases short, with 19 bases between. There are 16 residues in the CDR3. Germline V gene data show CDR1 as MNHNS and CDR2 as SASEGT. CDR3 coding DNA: TGTGCCAGCAGTCAAACCCCGTGGGGACGGGATCAGCCCCAGCATTTT. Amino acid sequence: CASSQTPWGRDQPQHF.

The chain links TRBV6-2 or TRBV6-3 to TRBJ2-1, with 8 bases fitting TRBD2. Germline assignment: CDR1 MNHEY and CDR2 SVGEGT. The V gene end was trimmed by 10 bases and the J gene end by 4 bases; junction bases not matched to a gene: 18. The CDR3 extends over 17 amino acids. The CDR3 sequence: CATKLRSGSGKYNEQFF. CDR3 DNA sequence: TGTGCCACCAAGTTAAGGAGCGGGAGCGGCAAGTACAATGAGCAGTTCTTC.

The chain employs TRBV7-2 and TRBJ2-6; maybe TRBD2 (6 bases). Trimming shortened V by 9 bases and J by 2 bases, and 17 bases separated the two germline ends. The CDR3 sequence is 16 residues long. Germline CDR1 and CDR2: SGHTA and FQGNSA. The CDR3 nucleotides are TGTGCCAGTAGCCGGAGGAGGGGACCTGGGGCCAACGTCCTGACTTTC. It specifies CASSRRRGPGANVLTF.

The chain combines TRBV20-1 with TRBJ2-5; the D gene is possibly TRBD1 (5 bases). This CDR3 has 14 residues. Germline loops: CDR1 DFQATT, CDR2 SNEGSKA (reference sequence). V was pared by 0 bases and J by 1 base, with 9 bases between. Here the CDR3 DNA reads TGCAGTGCTAGAGAGGGGCTAACCCAAGAGACCCAGTACTTC. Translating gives CSAREGLTQETQYF.

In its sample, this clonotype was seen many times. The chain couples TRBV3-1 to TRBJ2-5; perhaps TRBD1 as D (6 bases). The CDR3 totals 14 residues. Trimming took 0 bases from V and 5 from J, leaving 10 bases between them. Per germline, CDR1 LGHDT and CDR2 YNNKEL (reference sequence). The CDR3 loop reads CASSQDSRGETQYF. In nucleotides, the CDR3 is TGTGCCAGCAGCCAAGATTCCAGGGGCGAGACCCAGTACTTC.

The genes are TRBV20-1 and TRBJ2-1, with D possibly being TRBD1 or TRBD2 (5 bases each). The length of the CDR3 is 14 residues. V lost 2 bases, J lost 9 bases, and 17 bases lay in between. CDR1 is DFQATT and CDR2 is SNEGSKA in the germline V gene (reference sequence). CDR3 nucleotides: TGCAGTGCTAGAAGGGACCCCGGTAGGACTGAGCAGTTCTTC. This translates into CSARRDPGRTEQFF.

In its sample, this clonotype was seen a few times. CDR3 in amino acids: CASSSSDGYNQPQHF. The CDR3 nucleotides read TGTGCCAGCAGTTCATCGGACGGTTACAATCAGCCCCAGCATTTT. The genes are TRBV27 and TRBJ1-5; unclear D gene. CDR1 and CDR2 (germline): MNHEY, SMNVEV (reference sequence). V was clipped by 4 bases and J by 3 bases, with 13 bases between them. The CDR3 spans 15 residues.

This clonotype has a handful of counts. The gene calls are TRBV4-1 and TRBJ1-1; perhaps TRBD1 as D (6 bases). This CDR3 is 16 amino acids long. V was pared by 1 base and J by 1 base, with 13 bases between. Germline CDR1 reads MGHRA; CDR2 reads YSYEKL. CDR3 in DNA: TGCGCCAGCAGCCAAGTAGGGGACACTTGGAACACTGAAGCTTTCTTT. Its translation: CASSQVGDTWNTEAFF.

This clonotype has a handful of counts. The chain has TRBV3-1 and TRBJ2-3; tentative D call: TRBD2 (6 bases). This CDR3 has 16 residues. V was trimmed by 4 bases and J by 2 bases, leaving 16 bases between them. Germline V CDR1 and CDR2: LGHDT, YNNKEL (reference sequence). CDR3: CASSLGKGGNTDTQYF. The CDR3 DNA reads TGTGCCAGCAGCCTCGGCAAGGGAGGAAACACAGATACGCAGTATTTT.

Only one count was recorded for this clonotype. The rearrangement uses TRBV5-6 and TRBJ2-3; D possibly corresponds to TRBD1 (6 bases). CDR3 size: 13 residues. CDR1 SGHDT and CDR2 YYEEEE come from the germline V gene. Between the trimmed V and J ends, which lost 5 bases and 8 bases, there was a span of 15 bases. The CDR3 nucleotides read TGTGCCAGCAGTTGGGACAACCGAGGTACGCAGTATTTT. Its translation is CASSWDNRGTQYF.

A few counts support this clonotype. CDR3 in amino acids: CASSKSSGTLTGELFF. The CDR3 nucleotides are TGTGCCAGCAGCAAATCCTCCGGGACCCTCACCGGGGAGCTGTTTTTT. The chain joins TRBV3-1 to TRBJ2-2; D possibly matches TRBD1 or TRBD2 (5 bases each). Germline CDR1 and CDR2: LGHDT and YNNKEL (reference sequence). The CDR3 has 16 residues. The V gene lost 5 bases and the J gene lost 4 bases, with 17 bases spanning the gap.

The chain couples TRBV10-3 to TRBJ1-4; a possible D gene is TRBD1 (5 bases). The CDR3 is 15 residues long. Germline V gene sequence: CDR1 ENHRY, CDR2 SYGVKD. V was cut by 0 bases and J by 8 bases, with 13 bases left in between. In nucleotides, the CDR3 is TGTGCCATCAGTGAGTCAGGGACCGGTACAGAAAAACTGTTTTTT. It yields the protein CAISESGTGTEKLFF.

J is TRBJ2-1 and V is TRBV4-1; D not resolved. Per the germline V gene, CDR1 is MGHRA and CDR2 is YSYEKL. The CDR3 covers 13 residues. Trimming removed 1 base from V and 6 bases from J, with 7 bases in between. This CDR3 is CASSQAFLNEQFF. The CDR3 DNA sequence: TGCGCCAGCAGCCAAGCGTTTCTCAATGAGCAGTTCTTC.

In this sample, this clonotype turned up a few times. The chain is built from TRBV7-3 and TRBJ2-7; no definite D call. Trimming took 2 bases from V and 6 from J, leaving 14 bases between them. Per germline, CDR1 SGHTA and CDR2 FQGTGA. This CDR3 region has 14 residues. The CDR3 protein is CASSLGSTHSEQYF. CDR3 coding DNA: TGTGCCAGCAGCTTAGGGTCGACCCACTCCGAGCAGTACTTC. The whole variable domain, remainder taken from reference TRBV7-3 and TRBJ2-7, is GAGVSQTPSNKVTEKGKYVELRCDPISGHTALYWYRQSLGQGPEFLIYFQGTGAADDSGLPNDRFFAVRPEGSVSTLKIQRTERGDSAVYLCASSLGSTHSEQYFGPGTRLTVT.

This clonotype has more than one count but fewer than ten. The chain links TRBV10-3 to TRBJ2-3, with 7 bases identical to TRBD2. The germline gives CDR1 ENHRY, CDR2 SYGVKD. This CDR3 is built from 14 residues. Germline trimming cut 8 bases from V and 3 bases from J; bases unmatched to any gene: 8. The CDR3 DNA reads TGTGCCATCGGTGCGGGAGAAAGGACAGATACGCAGTATTTT. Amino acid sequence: CAIGAGERTDTQYF.

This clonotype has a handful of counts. The CDR3 loop reads CASTQGGLGGNTIYF. The CDR3 region has the DNA TGTGCCAGCACCCAAGGAGGGCTCGGTGGAAACACCATATATTTT. The chain links TRBV7-2 to TRBJ1-3; D gene unclear. V was clipped by 7 bases and J by 3 bases, with 16 bases between them. There are 15 residues in the CDR3. Germline CDR1 is SGHTA and CDR2 is FQGNSA.

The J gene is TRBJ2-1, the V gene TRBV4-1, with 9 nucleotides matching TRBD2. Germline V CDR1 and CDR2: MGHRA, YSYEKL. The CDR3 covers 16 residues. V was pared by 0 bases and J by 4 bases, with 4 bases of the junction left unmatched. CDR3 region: CASSQDRTSAYNEQFF. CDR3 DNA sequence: TGCGCCAGCAGCCAAGATAGGACTAGCGCATACAATGAGCAGTTCTTC.